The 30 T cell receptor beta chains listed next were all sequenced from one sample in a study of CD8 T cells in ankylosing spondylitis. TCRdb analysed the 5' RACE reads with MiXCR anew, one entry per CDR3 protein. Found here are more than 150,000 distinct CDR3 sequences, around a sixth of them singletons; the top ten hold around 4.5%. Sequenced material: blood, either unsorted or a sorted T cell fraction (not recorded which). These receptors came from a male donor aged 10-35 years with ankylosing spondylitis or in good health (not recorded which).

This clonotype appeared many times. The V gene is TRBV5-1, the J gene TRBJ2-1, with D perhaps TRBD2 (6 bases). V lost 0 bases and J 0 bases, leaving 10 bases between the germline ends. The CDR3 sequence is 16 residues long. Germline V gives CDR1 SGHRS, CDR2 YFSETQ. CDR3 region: CASSLAVGSSYNEQFF. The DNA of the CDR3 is TGCGCCAGCAGCTTGGCCGTCGGGAGCTCCTACAATGAGCAGTTCTTC.

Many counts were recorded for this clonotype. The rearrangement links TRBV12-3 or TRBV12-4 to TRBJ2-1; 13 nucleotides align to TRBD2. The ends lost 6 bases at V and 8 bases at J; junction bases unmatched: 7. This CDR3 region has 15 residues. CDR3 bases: TGTGCCAGCAGCCGCCGTGGACTAGCGGGAGATGAGCAGTTCTTC. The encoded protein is CASSRRGLAGDEQFF.

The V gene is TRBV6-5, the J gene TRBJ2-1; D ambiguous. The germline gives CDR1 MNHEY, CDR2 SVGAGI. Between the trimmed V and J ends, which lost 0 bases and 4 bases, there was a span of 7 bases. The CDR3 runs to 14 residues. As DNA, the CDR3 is TGTGCCAGCAGTTACTCGGACCAGTACAATGAGCAGTTCTTC. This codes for CASSYSDQYNEQFF.

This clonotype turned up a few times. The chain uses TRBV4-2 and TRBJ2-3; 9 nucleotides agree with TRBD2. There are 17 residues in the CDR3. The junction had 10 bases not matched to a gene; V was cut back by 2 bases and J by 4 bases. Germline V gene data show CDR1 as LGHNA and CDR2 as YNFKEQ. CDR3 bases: TGTGCCAGCAGCCAAAGTGCGGGCGGGAGGGCCGCAGATACGCAGTATTTT. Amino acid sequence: CASSQSAGGRAADTQYF.

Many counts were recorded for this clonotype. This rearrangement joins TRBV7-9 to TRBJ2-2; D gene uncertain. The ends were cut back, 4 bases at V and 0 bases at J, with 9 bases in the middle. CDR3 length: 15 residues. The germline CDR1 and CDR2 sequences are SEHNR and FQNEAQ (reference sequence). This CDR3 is CASSSDLANTGELFF. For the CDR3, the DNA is TGTGCCAGCAGCTCCGACCTGGCGAACACCGGGGAGCTGTTTTTT.

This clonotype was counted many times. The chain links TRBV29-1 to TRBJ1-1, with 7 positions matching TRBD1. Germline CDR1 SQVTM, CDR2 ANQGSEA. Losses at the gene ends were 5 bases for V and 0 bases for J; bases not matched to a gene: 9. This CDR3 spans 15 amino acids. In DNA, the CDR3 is TGCAGCGTTCTCCTCCCAGGGGGAGTGAACACTGAAGCTTTCTTT. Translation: CSVLLPGGVNTEAFF.

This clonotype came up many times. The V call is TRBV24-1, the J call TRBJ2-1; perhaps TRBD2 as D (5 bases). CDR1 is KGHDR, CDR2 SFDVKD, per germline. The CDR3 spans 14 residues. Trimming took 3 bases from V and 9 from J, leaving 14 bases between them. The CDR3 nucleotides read TGTGCCACCAGTGATCTAGAGGGTCTTGGTGAGCAGTTCTTC. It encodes CATSDLEGLGEQFF.

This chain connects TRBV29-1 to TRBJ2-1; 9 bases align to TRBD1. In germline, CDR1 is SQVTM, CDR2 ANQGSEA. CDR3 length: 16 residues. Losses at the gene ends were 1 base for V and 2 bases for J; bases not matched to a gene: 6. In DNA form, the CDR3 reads TGCAGCGTTGAAGTGGGGGGGACAGGGCCCTACAATGAGCAGTTCTTC. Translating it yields CSVEVGGTGPYNEQFF.

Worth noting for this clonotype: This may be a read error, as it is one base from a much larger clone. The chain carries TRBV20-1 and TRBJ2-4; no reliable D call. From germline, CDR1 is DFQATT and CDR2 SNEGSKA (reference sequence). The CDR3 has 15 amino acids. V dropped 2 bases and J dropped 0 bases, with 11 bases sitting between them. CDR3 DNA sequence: TGCAGTGCTAGACGCAGCGATTTAGCCAAAAACATTCAGTACTTC. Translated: CSARRSDLAKNIQYF.

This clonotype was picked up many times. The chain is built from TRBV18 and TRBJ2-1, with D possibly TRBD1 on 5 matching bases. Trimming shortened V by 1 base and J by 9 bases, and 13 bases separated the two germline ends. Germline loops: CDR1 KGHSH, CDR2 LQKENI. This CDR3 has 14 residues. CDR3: CASSPRQGRREQFF. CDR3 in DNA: TGTGCCAGCTCACCACGGCAGGGCAGGCGTGAGCAGTTCTTC.

As DNA, the CDR3 is TGCGCCAGCAGCCAAGATCTTTGGGGAGGTAATGAGCAGTTCTTC. Encoded protein: CASSQDLWGGNEQFF. The chain couples TRBV4-3 to TRBJ2-1, with D tentatively TRBD2 (6 bases). The CDR3 has 15 amino acids. The germline V gene encodes CDR1 LGHNA and CDR2 YSLEER. With 0 bases removed from V and 7 bases from J, the gap between germline ends came to 13 bases.

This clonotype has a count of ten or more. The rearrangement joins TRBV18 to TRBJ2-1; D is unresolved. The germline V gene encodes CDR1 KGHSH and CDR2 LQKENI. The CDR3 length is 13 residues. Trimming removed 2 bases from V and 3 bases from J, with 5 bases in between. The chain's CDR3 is CASSPTVYNEQFF. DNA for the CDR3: TGTGCCAGCTCACCAACAGTCTACAATGAGCAGTTCTTC.

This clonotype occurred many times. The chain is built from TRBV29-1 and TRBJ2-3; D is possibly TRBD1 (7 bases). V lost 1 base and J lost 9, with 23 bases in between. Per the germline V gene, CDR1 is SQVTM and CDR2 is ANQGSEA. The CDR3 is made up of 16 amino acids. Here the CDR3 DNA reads TGCAGCGTTGAAGCACCCCATACAGGGGCGCGGGGCACGCAGTATTTT. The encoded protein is CSVEAPHTGARGTQYF.

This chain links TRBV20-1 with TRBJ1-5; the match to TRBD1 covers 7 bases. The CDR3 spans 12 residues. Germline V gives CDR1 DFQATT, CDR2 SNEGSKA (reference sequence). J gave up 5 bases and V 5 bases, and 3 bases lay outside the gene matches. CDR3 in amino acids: CSAVDRDQPQHF. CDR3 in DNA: TGCAGTGCTGTCGACAGGGATCAGCCCCAGCATTTT.

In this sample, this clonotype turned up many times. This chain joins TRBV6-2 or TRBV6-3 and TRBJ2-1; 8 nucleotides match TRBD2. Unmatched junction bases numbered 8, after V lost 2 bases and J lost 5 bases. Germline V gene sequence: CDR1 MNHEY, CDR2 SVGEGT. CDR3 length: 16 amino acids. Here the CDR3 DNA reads TGTGCCAGCAGTTACCCCAGCGGGAGCCGGAACAATGAGCAGTTCTTC. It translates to CASSYPSGSRNNEQFF.

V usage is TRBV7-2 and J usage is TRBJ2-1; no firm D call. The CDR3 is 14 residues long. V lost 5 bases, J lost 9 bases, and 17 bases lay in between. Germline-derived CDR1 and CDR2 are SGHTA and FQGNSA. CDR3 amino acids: CASSPGFMYGEQFF. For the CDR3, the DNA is TGTGCCAGCAGCCCCGGATTTATGTACGGTGAGCAGTTCTTC.

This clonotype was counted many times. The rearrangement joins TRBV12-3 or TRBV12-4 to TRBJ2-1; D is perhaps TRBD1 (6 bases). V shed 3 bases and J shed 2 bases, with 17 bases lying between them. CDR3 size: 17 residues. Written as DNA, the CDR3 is TGTGCCAGCAGTTTTGGGACACTTAAAGCCCCCTACAATGAGCAGTTCTTC. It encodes CASSFGTLKAPYNEQFF.

The CDR3 here is CSARGGFNEQFF. Written as DNA, the CDR3 is TGCAGTGCTAGGGGGGGTTTCAATGAGCAGTTCTTC. The gene calls are TRBV20-1 and TRBJ2-1, with D possibly matching TRBD2 (6 bases). The CDR3 is 12 amino acids. V was cut by 3 bases and J by 6 bases, with 9 bases left in between. Germline V gene sequence: CDR1 DFQATT, CDR2 SNEGSKA (reference sequence).

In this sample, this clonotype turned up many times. CDR3 coding DNA: TGTGCCAGCATACCTCTAGCGGGCACAGATACGCAGTATTTT. Protein: CASIPLAGTDTQYF. The chain joins TRBV2 to TRBJ2-3; 7 nucleotides match TRBD2. The CDR3 runs 14 residues. Germline V CDR1 and CDR2: SNHLY, FYNNEI. Trimming at V came to 7 bases and at J to 1 base, leaving 5 bases not matched to a gene. Full variable domain (remainder filled in from reference TRBV2 and TRBJ2-3): EPEVTQTPSHQVTQMGQEVILRCVPISNHLYFYWYRQILGQKVEFLVSFYNNEISEKSEIFDDQFSVERPDGSNFTLKIRSTKLEDSAMYFCASIPLAGTDTQYFGPGTRLTVL.

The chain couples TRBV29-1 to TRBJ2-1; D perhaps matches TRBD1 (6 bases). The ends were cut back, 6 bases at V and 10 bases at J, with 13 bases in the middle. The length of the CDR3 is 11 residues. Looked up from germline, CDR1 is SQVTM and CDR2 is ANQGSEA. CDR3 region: CSVADSVEQFF. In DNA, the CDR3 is TGCAGCGTAGCGGACAGCGTGGAGCAGTTCTTC.

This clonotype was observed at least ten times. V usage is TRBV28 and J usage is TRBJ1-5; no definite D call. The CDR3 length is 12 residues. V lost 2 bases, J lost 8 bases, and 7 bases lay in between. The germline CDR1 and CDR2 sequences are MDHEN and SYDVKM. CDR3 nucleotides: TGTGCCAGCAGTTTAGGTCTAGAGCCCCAGCATTTT. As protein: CASSLGLEPQHF. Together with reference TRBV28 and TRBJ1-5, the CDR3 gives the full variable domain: DVKVTQSSRYLVKRTGEKVFLECVQDMDHENMFWYRQDPGLGLRLIYFSYDVKMKEKGDIPEGYSVSREKKERFSLILESASTNQTSMYLCASSLGLEPQHFGDGTRLSIL.

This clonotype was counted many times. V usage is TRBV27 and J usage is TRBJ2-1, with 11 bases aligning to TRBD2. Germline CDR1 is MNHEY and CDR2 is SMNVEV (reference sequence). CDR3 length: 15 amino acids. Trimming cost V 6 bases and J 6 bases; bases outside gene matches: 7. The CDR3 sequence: CASRGGLAGGNEQFF. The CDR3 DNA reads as TGTGCCAGCAGAGGGGGGCTAGCGGGGGGCAATGAGCAGTTCTTC.

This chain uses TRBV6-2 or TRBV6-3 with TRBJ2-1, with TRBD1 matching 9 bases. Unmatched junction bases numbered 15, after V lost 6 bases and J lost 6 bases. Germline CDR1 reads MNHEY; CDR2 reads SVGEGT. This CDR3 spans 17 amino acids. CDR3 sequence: CASSQYGSGTGTNEQFF. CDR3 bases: TGTGCCAGCAGCCAATATGGATCCGGGACAGGGACCAATGAGCAGTTCTTC.

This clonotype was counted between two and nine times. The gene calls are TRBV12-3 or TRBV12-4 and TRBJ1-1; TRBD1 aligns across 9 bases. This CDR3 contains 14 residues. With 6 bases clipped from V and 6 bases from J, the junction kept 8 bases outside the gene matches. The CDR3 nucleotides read TGTGCCAGCAGAATTGACAGGGGGGATGCTGAAGCTTTCTTT. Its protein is CASRIDRGDAEAFF.

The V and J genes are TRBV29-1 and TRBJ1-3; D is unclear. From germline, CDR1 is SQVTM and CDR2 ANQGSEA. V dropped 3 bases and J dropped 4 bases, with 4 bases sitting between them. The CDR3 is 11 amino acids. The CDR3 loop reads CSVDDGNTIYF. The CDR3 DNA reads TGCAGCGTTGACGACGGAAACACCATATATTTT. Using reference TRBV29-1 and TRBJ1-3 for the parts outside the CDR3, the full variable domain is SAVISQKPSRDICQRGTSLTIQCQVDSQVTMMFWYRQQPGQSLTLIATANQGSEATYESGFVIDKFPISRPNLTFSTLTVSNMSPEDSSIYLCSVDDGNTIYFGEGSWLTVV.

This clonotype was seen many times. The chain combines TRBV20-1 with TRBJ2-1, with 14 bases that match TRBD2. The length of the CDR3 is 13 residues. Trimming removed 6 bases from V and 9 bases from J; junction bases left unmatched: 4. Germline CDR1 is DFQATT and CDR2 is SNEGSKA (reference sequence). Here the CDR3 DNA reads TGCAGTGCCGGGACTAGCGGGAGTAGTGAGCAGTTCTTC. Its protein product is CSAGTSGSSEQFF.

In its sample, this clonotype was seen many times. The CDR3 loop is CSARDSGRASNTGELFF. DNA of the CDR3: TGCAGTGCTAGAGATAGCGGGAGGGCCTCGAACACCGGGGAGCTGTTTTTT. V and J are TRBV20-1 and TRBJ2-2; 11 bases are shared with TRBD2. CDR1 DFQATT and CDR2 SNEGSKA come from the germline V gene (reference sequence). V lost 0 bases and J lost 0; bases outside the gene matches: 3. The CDR3 spans 17 residues.

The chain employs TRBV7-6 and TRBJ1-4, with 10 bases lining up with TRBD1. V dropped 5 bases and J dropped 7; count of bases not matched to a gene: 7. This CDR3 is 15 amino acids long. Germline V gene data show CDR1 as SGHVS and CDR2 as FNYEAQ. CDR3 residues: CASSGGTGASEKLFF. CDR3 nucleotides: TGTGCCAGCAGCGGTGGGACAGGGGCTTCTGAAAAACTGTTTTTT.

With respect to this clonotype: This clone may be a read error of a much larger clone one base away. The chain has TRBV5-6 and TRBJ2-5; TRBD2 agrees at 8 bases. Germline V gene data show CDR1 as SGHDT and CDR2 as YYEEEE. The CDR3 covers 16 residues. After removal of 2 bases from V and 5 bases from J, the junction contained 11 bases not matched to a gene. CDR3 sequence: CASSFFRSGRDETQYF. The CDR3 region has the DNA TGTGCCAGCAGCTTCTTCAGGAGCGGGAGAGACGAGACCCAGTACTTC.

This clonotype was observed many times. This CDR3 is CASSHVSVMGRKTQYF. As DNA, the CDR3 is TGTGCCAGCAGCCACGTATCGGTGATGGGACGAAAGACCCAGTACTTC. This chain uses TRBV11-1 with TRBJ2-5; D tentatively fits TRBD1 or TRBD2 (5 bases each). Germline V CDR1 and CDR2: SGHAT, FQDESV (reference sequence). The CDR3 is made up of 16 amino acids. V was shortened by 5 bases and J by 6 bases, with 22 bases between the two germline ends.